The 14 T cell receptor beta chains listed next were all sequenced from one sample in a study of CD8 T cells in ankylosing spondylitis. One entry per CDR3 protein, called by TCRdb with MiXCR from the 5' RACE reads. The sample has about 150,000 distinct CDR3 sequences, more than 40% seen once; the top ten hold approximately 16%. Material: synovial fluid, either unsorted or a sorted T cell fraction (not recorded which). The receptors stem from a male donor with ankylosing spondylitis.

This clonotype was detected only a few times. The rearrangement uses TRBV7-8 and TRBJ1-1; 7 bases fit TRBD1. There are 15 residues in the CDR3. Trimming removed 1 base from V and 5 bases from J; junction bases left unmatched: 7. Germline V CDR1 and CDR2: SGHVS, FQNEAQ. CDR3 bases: TGTGCCAGCAGCTTAGAGGAGGGGGCGCGGACTGAAGCTTTCTTT. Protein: CASSLEEGARTEAFF.

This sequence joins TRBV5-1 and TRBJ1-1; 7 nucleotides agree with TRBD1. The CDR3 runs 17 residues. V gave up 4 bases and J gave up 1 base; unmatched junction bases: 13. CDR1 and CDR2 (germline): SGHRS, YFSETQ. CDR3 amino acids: CASSPGGSWGRNTEAFF. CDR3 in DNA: TGCGCCAGCAGCCCAGGGGGTTCCTGGGGGCGGAACACTGAAGCTTTCTTT.

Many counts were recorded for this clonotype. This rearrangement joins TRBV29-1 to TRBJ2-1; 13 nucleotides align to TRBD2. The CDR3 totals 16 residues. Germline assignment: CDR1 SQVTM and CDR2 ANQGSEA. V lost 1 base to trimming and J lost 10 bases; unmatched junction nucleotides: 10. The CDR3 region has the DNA TGCAGCGTTGAAGCTTGGACTAGCGGGAGCCTCCGGGAGCAGTTCTTC. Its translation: CSVEAWTSGSLREQFF.

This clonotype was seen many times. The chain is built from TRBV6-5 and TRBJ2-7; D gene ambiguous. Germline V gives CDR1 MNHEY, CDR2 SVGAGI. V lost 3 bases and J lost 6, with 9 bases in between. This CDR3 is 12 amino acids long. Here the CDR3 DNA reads TGTGCCAGCAGTTATGGGAATGGCGAGCAGTACTTC. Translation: CASSYGNGEQYF.

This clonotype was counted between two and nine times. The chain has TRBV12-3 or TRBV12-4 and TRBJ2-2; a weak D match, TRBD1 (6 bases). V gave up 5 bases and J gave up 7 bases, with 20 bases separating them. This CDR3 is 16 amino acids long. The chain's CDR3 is CASSPNPGQNGGELFF. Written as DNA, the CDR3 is TGTGCCAGCAGTCCCAACCCCGGACAGAATGGCGGGGAGCTGTTTTTT.

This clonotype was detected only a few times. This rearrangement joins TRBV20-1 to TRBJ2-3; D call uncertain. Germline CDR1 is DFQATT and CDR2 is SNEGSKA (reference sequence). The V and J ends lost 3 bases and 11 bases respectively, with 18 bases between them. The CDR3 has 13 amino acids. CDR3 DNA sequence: TGCAGTGCTAGTATAGAGAATTGGTTTGGGCAGTATTTT. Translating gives CSASIENWFGQYF.

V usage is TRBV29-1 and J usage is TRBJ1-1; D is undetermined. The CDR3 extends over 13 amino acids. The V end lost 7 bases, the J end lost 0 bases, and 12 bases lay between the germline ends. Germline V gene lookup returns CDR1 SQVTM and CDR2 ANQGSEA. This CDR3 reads CSAPLGVNTEAFF. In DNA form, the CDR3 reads TGCAGCGCCCCTCTGGGAGTGAACACTGAAGCTTTCTTT.

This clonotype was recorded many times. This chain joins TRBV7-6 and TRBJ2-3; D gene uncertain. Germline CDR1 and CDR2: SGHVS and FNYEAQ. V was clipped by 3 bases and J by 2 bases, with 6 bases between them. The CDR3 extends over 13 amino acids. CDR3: CASSFETTDTQYF. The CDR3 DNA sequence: TGTGCCAGCAGCTTTGAGACCACAGATACGCAGTATTTT.

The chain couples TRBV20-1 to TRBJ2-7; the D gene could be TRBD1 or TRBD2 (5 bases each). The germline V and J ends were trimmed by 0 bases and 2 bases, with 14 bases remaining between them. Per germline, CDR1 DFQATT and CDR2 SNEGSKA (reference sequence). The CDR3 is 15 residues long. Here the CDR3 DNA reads TGCAGTGCTAGAGAGGTCCTGACGGGACCCTACGAGCAGTACTTC. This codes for CSAREVLTGPYEQYF.

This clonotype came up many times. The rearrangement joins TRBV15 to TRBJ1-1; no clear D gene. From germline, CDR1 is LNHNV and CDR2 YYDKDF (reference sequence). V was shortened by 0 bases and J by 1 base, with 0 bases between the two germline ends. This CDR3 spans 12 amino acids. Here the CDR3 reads CATSRENTEAFF. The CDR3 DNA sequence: TGTGCCACCAGCAGAGAGAACACTGAAGCTTTCTTT.

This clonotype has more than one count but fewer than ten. CDR3: CASSPGPPDEQFF. The CDR3 coding sequence is TGTGCCAGCAGCCCGGGTCCTCCAGATGAGCAGTTCTTC. This chain uses TRBV7-6 with TRBJ2-1; no firm D call. The CDR3 contains 13 residues. CDR1 is SGHVS, CDR2 FNYEAQ, per germline. V was trimmed by 5 bases and J by 8 bases, leaving 13 bases between them.

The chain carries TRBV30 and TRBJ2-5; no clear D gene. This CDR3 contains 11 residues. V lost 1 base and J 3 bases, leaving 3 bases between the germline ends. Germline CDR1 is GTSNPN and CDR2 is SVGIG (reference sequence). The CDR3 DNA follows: TGTGCCTGGAGTGACGAAGAGACCCAGTACTTC. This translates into CAWSDEETQYF.

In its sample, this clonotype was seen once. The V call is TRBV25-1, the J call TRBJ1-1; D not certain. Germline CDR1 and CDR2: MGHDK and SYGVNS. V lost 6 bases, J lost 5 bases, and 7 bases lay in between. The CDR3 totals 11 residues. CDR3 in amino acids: CASRAGTEAFF. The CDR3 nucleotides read TGTGCCAGCAGGGCCGGGACTGAAGCTTTCTTT.

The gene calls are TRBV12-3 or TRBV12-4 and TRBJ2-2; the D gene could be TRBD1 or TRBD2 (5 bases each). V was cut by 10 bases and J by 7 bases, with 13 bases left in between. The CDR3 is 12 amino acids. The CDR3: CATEWGNGELFF. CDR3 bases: TGTGCCACCGAGTGGGGGAACGGGGAGCTGTTTTTT.